The 5 T cell receptor beta chains below were found in one sample sequenced in a study of T cell repertoires in cytomegalovirus infection. Which antigens these TCRs recognize remains unknown. TCRdb itself ran the reads through MiXCR, one entry per CDR3 protein. The table lists about a million distinct CDR3 sequences, approximately 33% of them singletons. This specimen was cultured CD8+ T cells from PBMCs, taken from culture after CMV antigen stimulation. The origin of the receptors is a human donor in good health (CMV status not recorded). Some clones in this sample may be carry-over from other donors' samples.

The V gene is TRBV6-6, the J gene TRBJ2-4, with 9 bases aligning to TRBD1. J was trimmed by 1 base and V by 10 bases; bases with no gene match: 11. CDR3 length: 16 amino acids. Germline V gene sequence: CDR1 MNHNY, CDR2 SVGAGI (reference sequence). CDR3 nucleotide sequence: TGTGCCAACAGCCCAACAGGGGGCTTGGCCAAAAACATTCAGTACTTC. Protein sequence: CANSPTGGLAKNIQYF.

This clonotype was seen only a few times. In DNA, the CDR3 is TGTGCCAGCAGTGATCCCCCCGGGATGTATGGAAACACCATATATTTT. As protein: CASSDPPGMYGNTIYF. The J gene is TRBJ1-3, the V gene TRBV6-1; D gene unclear. The CDR3 loop spans 16 amino acids. Trimming removed 3 bases at V and 3 bases at J, with 15 bases between. Germline V lookup: CDR1 MNHNS, CDR2 SASEGT.

This clonotype has a handful of counts. The chain is built from TRBV19 and TRBJ2-7; 7 nucleotides match TRBD1. Germline CDR1 reads LNHDA; CDR2 reads SQIVND (reference sequence). V gave up 9 bases and J gave up 3 bases; unmatched junction bases: 5. The CDR3 runs to 12 residues. The CDR3 here is CASRDRGYEQYF. The CDR3 region has the DNA TGTGCCAGCAGGGACAGAGGCTACGAGCAGTACTTC.

The chain has TRBV7-3 and TRBJ2-5; D gene unclear. This CDR3 region has 14 residues. Germline CDR1 and CDR2: SGHTA and FQGTGA. V lost 4 bases to trimming and J lost 1 base, with 10 bases between them. The CDR3 DNA follows: TGTGCCAGCAGCTCGGACGGAACCCAAGAGACCCAGTACTTC. Amino acids: CASSSDGTQETQYF.

This chain connects TRBV6-1 to TRBJ1-5; the match to TRBD1 covers 7 bases. The CDR3 consists of 16 residues. Germline CDR1 MNHNS, CDR2 SASEGT. The V segment lost 5 bases and the J segment 1 base; nucleotides outside the gene matches: 8. The CDR3 sequence: CASSTDPTGSNQPQHF. The CDR3 DNA is TGTGCCAGCAGTACCGACCCGACAGGGAGCAATCAGCCCCAGCATTTT.